The T cell receptor (beta chain) under discussion was sequenced for a study of beta chain features in type 1 diabetes. With respect to this clone: Its specificity is not known.

cDNA synthesis used the whole RNA isolate, giving expressed TCRB sequences. Generated by immunoSEQ multiplex PCR, the TCRdb table keeps only in-frame clones and is missing some. The table shows more than 300,000 clones, with about a tenth occurring only once. Germline V lookup: CDR1 SGHTA, CDR2 FQGNSA. The germline V and J ends were trimmed by 1 base and 12 bases, with 16 bases remaining between them. This CDR3 contains 14 residues. Study observations and caveats: Significant though moderate, a shortening of TCRB CDR3s appeared in all four CD4+ subsets of Type 1 diabetes patients.

This TCR came from a man aged 25 to 40 with type 1 diabetes. V gene TRBV7-2 combines with J gene TRBJ2-4, with D tentatively TRBD1 (5 bases). Sequenced input: central memory CD4+ T cells from blood. CDR3 protein: CASSLVSTANDQYF. For the CDR3, the DNA is TGTGCCAGCAGCTTAGTCTCGACAGCCAACGATCAGTACTTC. Filled out from reference TRBV7-2 and TRBJ2-4, the complete variable domain reads GAGVSQSPSNKVTEKGKDVELRCDPISGHTALYWYRQSLGQGLEFLIYFQGNSAPDKSGLPSDRFSAERTGGSVSTLTIQRTQQEDSAVYLCASSLVSTANDQYFGAGTRLSVL.